This T cell receptor (beta chain) came from a study of vaccination effects on CD4 cells after COVID-19. V lost 0 bases to trimming and J lost 6 bases; unmatched junction nucleotides: 11. CDR1 and CDR2 from the germline V gene are SGHNT and YENEEA. The CDR3 extends over 17 amino acids. Repertoires were generated with immunoSEQ multiplex PCR, while TCRdb's copy carries only in-frame clones and drops some. This table holds 28,000 or so clones, roughly 70% found once. The count of this clone is one. Its specificity is unknown. Study-wide points: Marked clonal contraction was seen late after vaccination (in both infection- and vaccine-induced clones).

CD4+ T cells specific for antigen were expanded with viral peptide pools by the ViraFEST assay before sequencing. Culture proceeded for 10 days, and CD4+ T cells were then isolated. Either the BNT162b2 or mRNA-1273 vaccine was given to participants in two doses. Absence of prior SARS-CoV-2 infection characterized the vaccine recipients, who showed negative nucleocapsid antibodies. The V and J genes are TRBV11-3 and TRBJ2-5; 9 positions agree with TRBD2. This specimen was CD4+ T cells from PBMCs cultured with HCoV-NL63 spike peptides, taken after COVID-19 vaccination. The source of this sequence is a human donor who received a COVID-19 vaccine. CDR3 nucleotides: TGTGCCAGCAGCTTAGACGGCAACGCGGGAGGGTCAAAGACCCAGTACTTC. It yields the protein CASSLDGNAGGSKTQYF.